These T cell receptor beta chains were read from a single sample in a study of vaccination and CD4 T cells after COVID-19. The antigens for these receptors are not known. Using its own MiXCR run on the PCR reads, TCRdb lists one record per CDR3 protein. Counted here are 15,000 to 20,000 distinct CDR3 sequences, about 75% occurring once; the ten biggest clones make up about 16%. Input material: CD4+ T cells from blood, cultured in vitro. These receptor sequences come from a human donor who had recovered from COVID-19. CDR3s include the opening cysteine and the closing phenylalanine or tryptophan. The D gene is left open where the match is weak. A row's size may be missing; if present it is once, few, many or a size class.

v_gene	abundance	j_gene	d_gene	CDR3aa	CDR3nt
TRBV6-4	NA	TRBJ1-1	NA	CASSSDPTNGDTEAFF	TGTGCCAGCAGTTCCGACCCTACCAACGGGGACACTGAAGCTTTCTTT
TRBV7-2	once	TRBJ2-5	NA	CASSWGRGETQYF	TGTGCCAGCAGCTGGGGAAGGGGAGAGACCCAGTACTTC
TRBV20-1	NA	TRBJ1-1	TRBD1	CSAPTGGLRGYTEAFF	TGCAGTGCCCCAACAGGGGGTCTACGGGGTTACACTGAAGCTTTCTTT
TRBV20-1	NA	TRBJ1-1	TRBD1	CSAKQGANMNTEAFF	TGCAGTGCCAAACAGGGGGCTAACATGAACACTGAAGCTTTCTTT
TRBV10-1	once	TRBJ2-3	TRBD1	CASNRDRATDTQYF	TGCGCCAGCAACCGGGACAGGGCGACAGATACGCAGTATTTT
TRBV7-2	NA	TRBJ2-5	TRBD2	CASSTYQRGVRETQYF	TGTGCCAGCAGCACCTATCAGCGGGGGGTTCGAGAGACCCAGTACTTC
TRBV2	NA	TRBJ2-7	NA	CASSEGREFQVSYEQYF	TGTGCCAGCAGCGAGGGCCGCGAGTTCCAGGTCTCCTACGAGCAGTACTTC
TRBV20-1	few	TRBJ1-2	TRBD1	CSASKTGDYGYTF	TGCAGTGCTAGTAAAACAGGGGACTATGGCTACACCTTC
TRBV10-2	NA	TRBJ2-2	NA	CASSESGPGELFF	TGCGCCAGCAGTGAGTCGGGTCCAGGGGAGCTGTTTTTT
TRBV5-4	NA	TRBJ1-3	NA	CASSSQLSGNTIYF	TGTGCCAGCAGCTCCCAGCTCTCTGGAAACACCATATATTTT
TRBV7-2	NA	TRBJ1-2	NA	CASSLGGGVESGYTF	TGTGCCAGCAGCCTCGGGGGAGGGGTGGAATCTGGCTACACCTTC
TRBV21-1	NA	TRBJ2-5	NA	CASTNQTSMYLCASSRETQYF	NA
TRBV20-1	few	TRBJ1-2	NA	CSAREPENYGYTF	TGCAGTGCTAGAGAGCCCGAGAACTATGGCTACACCTTC
TRBV5-4	NA	TRBJ1-5	NA	CASSTGGSNQPQHF	TGTGCCAGCAGCACGGGCGGTAGCAATCAGCCCCAGCATTTT
TRBV11-3	NA	TRBJ2-1	TRBD2	CASSLDQAGGTFPNEQFF	TGTGCCAGCAGCTTAGATCAGGCGGGGGGAACCTTTCCCAATGAGCAGTTCTTC
TRBV20-1	NA	TRBJ1-4	NA	CSARVEGSSEKLFF	TGCAGTGCTAGAGTGGAGGGCTCATCCGAAAAACTGTTTTTT
TRBV7-3	once	TRBJ2-7	TRBD1	CASSRDRVDEQYF	TGTGCCAGCAGTCGGGACAGGGTGGACGAGCAGTACTTC
TRBV29-1	NA	TRBJ1-2	NA	CSVPISNYGYTF	TGCAGCGTTCCCATATCTAACTATGGCTACACCTTC
TRBV5-1	NA	TRBJ2-2	NA	CASSPYTALITGELFF	TGCGCCAGCAGCCCTTACACAGCCCTAATCACCGGGGAGCTGTTTTTT
TRBV7-9	NA	TRBJ2-7	NA	CASSLTGWGYPYEQYF	TGTGCCAGCAGCTTAACGGGTTGGGGCTACCCCTACGAGCAGTACTTC
TRBV6-2/TRBV6-3	NA	TRBJ2-7	NA	CASSKRDEDYEQYF	TGTGCCAGCAGTAAACGGGACGAGGACTACGAGCAGTACTTC
TRBV19	NA	TRBJ1-1	NA	CASSIGRGGTEAFF	TGTGCCAGTAGTATTGGCAGGGGTGGCACTGAAGCTTTCTTT
TRBV6-8	NA	TRBJ2-3	NA	CASLQAVSQYF	TGTGCCAGCCTGCAGGCGGTGTCGCAGTATTTT
TRBV6-2/TRBV6-3	NA	TRBJ1-5	NA	CASSYNRVGVPSNQPQHF	TGTGCCAGCAGTTACAACCGGGTCGGGGTGCCGAGCAATCAGCCCCAGCATTTT
TRBV21-1	few	TRBJ2-3	NA	CASSKGGPSGPSTDTQYF	TGTGCCAGCAGCAAAGGGGGGCCTAGCGGCCCTAGCACAGATACGCAGTATTTT
TRBV29-1	few	TRBJ2-5	NA	CSVPQGQETQYF	TGCAGCGTTCCCCAGGGTCAAGAGACCCAGTACTTC
TRBV6-1	few	TRBJ1-1	NA	CASSNGRGTEAFF	TGTGCCAGCAGTAACGGACGAGGCACTGAAGCTTTCTTT
TRBV6-5	NA	TRBJ1-1	NA	CASSYSAVSEAFF	TGTGCCAGCAGTTACTCGGCAGTCAGTGAAGCTTTCTTT
TRBV21-1	NA	TRBJ1-6	NA	CASSKGGQATRSYNSPLHF	TGTGCCAGCAGCAAAGGTGGACAGGCGACCCGCTCCTATAATTCACCCCTCCACTTT
TRBV6-2/TRBV6-3	NA	TRBJ2-3	TRBD2	CASRGLAGTDTQYF	TGTGCCAGCAGAGGACTAGCCGGCACAGATACGCAGTATTTT
TRBV30	NA	TRBJ1-2	NA	CAWSAARDGYTF	TGTGCCTGGAGTGCAGCGAGGGATGGCTACACCTTC
TRBV3-1	NA	TRBJ1-2	NA	CASSQDKSGYTF	TGTGCCAGCAGCCAAGATAAATCTGGCTACACCTTC
TRBV20-1	NA	TRBJ2-2	TRBD2	CSARRGGRAGGELFF	TGCAGTGCCCGAAGGGGCGGGAGGGCCGGCGGGGAGCTGTTTTTT
TRBV11-3	NA	TRBJ1-2	TRBD1	CASSAGQGAYGYTF	TGTGCCAGCAGCGCTGGACAGGGGGCCTATGGCTACACCTTC
TRBV19	NA	TRBJ1-2	TRBD1	CATTDRGGGYTF	TGTGCCACGACCGACAGGGGAGGTGGCTACACCTTC
TRBV7-9	NA	TRBJ1-5	NA	CASSLRDQPQHF	TGTGCCAGCAGCTTACGGGACCAGCCCCAGCATTTT
TRBV6-1	few	TRBJ2-3	NA	CASEASATDTQYF	TGTGCCAGCGAGGCTTCGGCCACAGATACGCAGTATTTT
TRBV6-5	NA	TRBJ2-7	TRBD2	CASSYSGGGLEQYF	TGTGCCAGCAGTTACTCAGGCGGGGGGCTCGAGCAGTACTTC
TRBV7-7	NA	TRBJ2-3	NA	CASSQGWGTDTQYF	TGTGCCAGCAGCCAGGGGTGGGGCACAGATACGCAGTATTTT
TRBV7-2	few	TRBJ1-5	NA	CASSLGQGNQPQHF	TGTGCCAGCAGCTTAGGACAGGGCAATCAGCCCCAGCATTTT
TRBV6-2/TRBV6-3	NA	TRBJ2-3	NA	CASSYFGRGADTQYF	TGTGCCAGCAGTTACTTCGGGCGGGGAGCTGATACGCAGTATTTT
TRBV6-1	NA	TRBJ1-5	TRBD1	CASSARRTGLASNQPQHF	TGTGCCAGCAGTGCAAGACGGACAGGGCTAGCTAGCAATCAGCCCCAGCATTTT
TRBV6-2/TRBV6-3	NA	TRBJ1-1	NA	CASRQQRMNTEAFF	TGTGCCAGCAGACAACAGAGAATGAACACTGAAGCTTTCTTT
TRBV10-3	NA	TRBJ1-1	NA	CAISEYLAGGLKTEAFF	TGTGCCATCAGTGAGTACTTGGCGGGGGGATTGAAGACTGAAGCTTTCTTT
TRBV28	NA	TRBJ2-5	TRBD1	CASSPQGRGQETQYF	TGTGCCAGCAGTCCCCAGGGCAGGGGGCAAGAGACCCAGTACTTC